The 8 T cell receptor beta chains below all came from one sample that was sequenced in a study of CD8 T cells in Susac syndrome. Reverse transcription used roughly 0.5 to 1 ug RNA and random hexamers. TCRdb re-called the immunoSEQ multiplex PCR reads through MiXCR, storing one row per CDR3 protein. The table shows some 110,000 distinct CDR3 sequences, with just under 95% occurring only once. Sequencing was done on a sample of CD8+ T cells from PBMCs. These TCRs come from a human donor with Susac syndrome.

The J gene is TRBJ1-2, the V gene TRBV9; D gene unclear. Germline-derived CDR1 and CDR2 are SGDLS and YYNGEE. The CDR3 covers 15 residues. The V end was cut by 0 bases, the J end by 3 bases, with 12 bases between. CDR3 protein: CASSVGSGRHYGYTF. The CDR3 nucleotides read TGTGCCAGCAGCGTAGGTTCCGGTCGACACTATGGCTACACCTTC.

The chain recombines TRBV18 with TRBJ2-7; no clear D gene. Trimming shortened V by 4 bases and J by 5 bases, and 6 bases separated the two germline ends. Germline V gives CDR1 KGHSH, CDR2 LQKENI. The CDR3 is 11 residues long. Written as DNA, the CDR3 is TGTGCCAGCTCACGGGGAAACGAGCAGTACTTC. Protein: CASSRGNEQYF.

This chain connects TRBV19 to TRBJ1-2, with D perhaps TRBD1 (6 bases). The V gene lost 5 bases and the J gene lost 5 bases, with 15 bases spanning the gap. The CDR3 covers 14 residues. CDR1 is LNHDA and CDR2 is SQIVND in the germline V gene (reference sequence). This CDR3 reads CASSATGTLYGYTF. The CDR3 bases are TGTGCCAGTAGTGCAACCGGGACACTTTATGGCTACACCTTC.

The chain is built from TRBV6-5 and TRBJ2-7, with D tentatively TRBD1 or TRBD2 (5 bases each). Germline CDR1 and CDR2: MNHEY and SVGAGI. V was shortened by 0 bases and J by 2 bases, with 11 bases between the two germline ends. The CDR3 spans 15 residues. The DNA for the CDR3 is TGTGCCAGCAGTTACTCGAGGGGCGAGGCCTACGAGCAGTACTTC. Protein product: CASSYSRGEAYEQYF.

The chain employs TRBV7-6 and TRBJ2-7; D tentatively reads TRBD1 or TRBD2 (5 bases each). V was shortened by 0 bases and J by 5 bases, with 11 bases between the two germline ends. The CDR3 totals 14 residues. Germline V gene data show CDR1 as SGHVS and CDR2 as FNYEAQ. CDR3 bases: TGTGCCAGCAGCTTAGCTGAGGGGATTGACGAGCAGTACTTC. This encodes CASSLAEGIDEQYF.

The chain links TRBV29-1 to TRBJ2-5, with a weak D call TRBD1 (6 bases). The CDR3 is 15 amino acids. Germline CDR1 and CDR2: SQVTM and ANQGSEA. V was trimmed by 1 base and J by 5 bases, leaving 17 bases between them. This CDR3 reads CSVEGATGSRETQYF. CDR3 nucleotides: TGCAGCGTTGAAGGGGCCACAGGGTCGAGGGAGACCCAGTACTTC.

The CDR3 coding sequence is TGTGCCAGCAGTTTGACTAGCGGACCTTACAATGAGCAGTTCTTC. Protein product: CASSLTSGPYNEQFF. The chain is built from TRBV27 and TRBJ2-1, with TRBD2 matching 9 bases. This CDR3 comprises 15 residues. Looked up from germline, CDR1 is MNHEY and CDR2 is SMNVEV (reference sequence). Losses at the gene ends were 3 bases for V and 4 bases for J; bases not matched to a gene: 4.

The rearrangement uses TRBV25-1 and TRBJ1-1; maybe TRBD1 (6 bases). With 6 bases removed from V and 8 bases from J, the gap between germline ends came to 10 bases. This CDR3 is built from 11 residues. Looked up from germline, CDR1 is MGHDK and CDR2 is SYGVNS. The CDR3 reads CASSQDREAFF. The CDR3 coding sequence is TGTGCCAGCAGCCAAGACAGGGAAGCTTTCTTT.